This is a list of T cell receptor beta chains from one sample in a study of blood T cell repertoires in COVID-19. TCRdb keeps only in-frame clones here, not all; method: immunoSEQ multiplex PCR. Of about 220,000 clones in the sample, roughly 76% were seen once. The source material was peripheral blood. The receptor set was obtained from a human donor in a cohort sampled during active COVID-19. The CDR3 runs from the conserved cysteine through the conserved F or W. Fields, in order: D gene, clone size, J gene, V gene, CDR3 DNA, CDR3 protein. A D gene is named only where the DNA matches it firmly. Rows give clone size only sometimes, using once, few, many, or a class for an expanded clone.

>-|-|TRBJ2-7|TRBV6-2/TRBV6-3
TGTGCCAGCAGTTACGGACAGAGCTCCTACGAGCAGTACTTC
CASSYGQSSYEQYF
>TRBD1|-|TRBJ2-5|TRBV27
TGTGCCAGCAGTCCCCGACAGGGAGTACAAGAGACCCAGTACTTC
CASSPRQGVQETQYF
>TRBD2|once|TRBJ2-7|TRBV6-2/TRBV6-3
TGTGCCAGCAGGCCTACTAGCGGCCCCCGGGAGCAGTACTTC
CASRPTSGPREQYF
>-|once|TRBJ1-6|TRBV20-1
TGCAGTGCTAGGGCTGATTCACCCCTCCACTTT
CSARADSPLHF
>TRBD2|-|TRBJ2-3|TRBV13
TGTGCCAGCAGCTTAAGCAGCGGGAGAAACCCAGATACGCAGTATTTT
CASSLSSGRNPDTQYF
>-|-|TRBJ2-7|TRBV6-2/TRBV6-3
TGTGCCAGCAGTTACGGTCCAGGGCTCAGCAAGCAGTACTTC
CASSYGPGLSKQYF
>TRBD1|-|TRBJ1-2|TRBV18
TGTGCCAGCTCACCGGACAGGGGGTATGGCTACACCTTC
CASSPDRGYGYTF
>TRBD1|-|TRBJ2-7|TRBV19
TGTGCCAGTAGTAGACAGGGGCCCTACGAGCAGTACTTC
CASSRQGPYEQYF
>TRBD1|-|TRBJ1-1|TRBV7-2
TGTGCCAGCAGCTTGGACAGGCGAGGAGCTTTCTTT
CASSLDRRGAFF
>TRBD2|-|TRBJ2-7|TRBV5-1
TGCGCCAGCAGCCCCGGACTAGCGGGAACCAACGAGCAGTACTTC
CASSPGLAGTNEQYF
>TRBD1|-|TRBJ2-7|TRBV27
TGTGCCAGCAGTGGGGCGTGGTATGGAGGGACAGGGAGCTACGAGCAGTACTTC
CASSGAWYGGTGSYEQYF
>TRBD2|-|TRBJ2-3|TRBV11-2
TGTGCCAGCAGCATAACTAGCGGGAGGGCAGGGGGCACAGATACGCAGTATTTT
CASSITSGRAGGTDTQYF
>TRBD1|-|TRBJ1-5|TRBV27
TGTGCCAGCAGTTTAAGAGGGGGCCAGCCCCAGCATTTT
CASSLRGGQPQHF
>-|-|TRBJ2-3|TRBV7-3
TGTGCCAGCAGCTCTCCGGGGGATACGCAGTATTTT
CASSSPGDTQYF
>-|-|TRBJ1-5|TRBV30
TGTGCCTGGAGTCCTTCCCCGGAGAGCAATCAGCCCCAGCATTTT
CAWSPSPESNQPQHF
>-|-|TRBJ2-5|TRBV5-1
TGCGCCAGCAGCTTGGAGACAGGCTTCGGGGAGACCCAGTACTTC
CASSLETGFGETQYF
>TRBD1|-|TRBJ1-4|TRBV27
TGTGCCAGCAGTCCCCGGGGACAGGGACCCGAAAAACTGTTTTTT
CASSPRGQGPEKLFF
>TRBD1|-|TRBJ2-7|TRBV11-2
TGTGCCAGCAGCTGGGGACAGGCGGCATACGAGCAGTACTTC
CASSWGQAAYEQYF
>-|-|TRBJ2-1|TRBV7-3
TGTGCCAGCAGCTTAAGGGCCACGGAGGGGGCAGGTGGGAGTGAGCAGTTCTTC
CASSLRATEGAGGSEQFF
>-|once|TRBJ1-2|TRBV28
TGTGCCAGCAGCGTAGAAAACTATGGCTACACCTTC
CASSVENYGYTF
>-|few|TRBJ1-5|TRBV5-5
TGTGCCAGCAGCTTGGAGGACTCAAGGCAGCCCCAGCATTTT
CASSLEDSRQPQHF
>-|few|TRBJ2-1|TRBV19
TGTGCCAGTAGTATAGGCGGGAATGAGCAGTTCTTC
CASSIGGNEQFF
>-|-|TRBJ1-4|TRBV6-1
TGTGCCAGCAGTGACATGGGGCGGGGGTCCTCAACTAATGAAAAACTGTTTTTT
CASSDMGRGSSTNEKLFF
>-|-|TRBJ2-7|TRBV29-1
TGCAGCGTTGAATTCGGGATTTACGAGCAGTACTTC
CSVEFGIYEQYF
>TRBD1|-|TRBJ1-6|TRBV6-5
TGTGCCAGCAGCCCCTTGACAGGGAATTCACCCCTCCACTTT
CASSPLTGNSPLHF
>-|-|TRBJ2-5|TRBV12-3/TRBV12-4
TGTGCCAGCACTAGCGCCCAAGAGACCCAGTACTTC
CASTSAQETQYF
>-|-|TRBJ1-4|TRBV10-3
TGTGCCATCAGTGATTCGCAGGGCGGGGGTGAAAAACTGTTTTTT
CAISDSQGGGEKLFF
>-|-|TRBJ1-5|TRBV6-5
TGTGCCAGCAGTTACTCGAGAGTGATCGGTCCCCAGCATTTT
CASSYSRVIGPQHF
>-|-|TRBJ1-6|TRBV4-3
TGCGCCAGCAGCCAGGCTCATGGGGGGAGCTCCTATAATTCACCCCTCCACTTT
CASSQAHGGSSYNSPLHF
>-|few|TRBJ1-4|TRBV2
TGTGCCAGCAGCCGTAATGAAAAACTGTTTTTT
CASSRNEKLFF
>TRBD1|-|TRBJ2-5|TRBV7-9
TGTGCCAGCAGCTTCCCGAAACAGGGGGCTTTTAGAGAGACCCAGTACTTC
CASSFPKQGAFRETQYF
>TRBD1|-|TRBJ1-5|TRBV2
TGTGCCAGCAGTGCGGGACAGGGGAATCAGCCCCAGCATTTT
CASSAGQGNQPQHF